The clone carrying this T cell receptor beta chain turned up a few times. The antigen is not known. The trim removed 6 bases at V and 8 bases at J, leaving 11 bases unmatched. There are 14 residues in the CDR3. The data belong to a study of identical twins. A template switching step contributed a universal primer site, while unique molecular identifiers were present in the cDNA. TCRdb independently ran MiXCR on the 5' RACE reads; one entry per CDR3 protein. The sample records roughly 1,500,000 distinct CDR3 sequences, roughly a third being singletons. The study's findings and limits: Without tracking the same donors, conclusions rested on cross-sectional statistical analysis. Weaker excess twin sharing was observed in beta out-of-frame sequences.

Sequenced input: cord blood. V usage is TRBV12-3 or TRBV12-4 and J usage is TRBJ2-3; 7 bases fit TRBD2. This TCR was sampled from a newborn girl in good health. The CDR3 DNA follows: TGTGCCAGCAGAAACAGCGGGACCGAGGGTACGCAGTATTTT. It yields the protein CASRNSGTEGTQYF.